Each of the 26 T cell receptor beta chains below was sequenced from the same sample in a study of CD8+ T cells in alopecia areata. RNA extraction and reverse transcription yielded cDNA as sequencing template. Profiling relied on immunoSEQ multiplex PCR, and the TCRdb table lists in-frame clones only, not all of them. The profile shows 150,000 to 200,000 clones, roughly 50% of them singletons. Treatment meaning: oral pan-JAK inhibitor, 5-10 mg twice daily. This specimen consisted of CD4+ T cells sorted from blood, obtained at week 24, from a patient treated with tofacitinib. The receptor set was obtained from a human donor with alopecia areata.

This clone occurred a few times. The V gene is TRBV29-1, the J gene TRBJ2-7, with 9 bases that match TRBD2. The CDR3 is 14 amino acids. J was trimmed by 0 bases and V by 4 bases; bases with no gene match: 4. CDR1 SQVTM and CDR2 ANQGSEA come from the germline V gene. The CDR3 coding sequence is TGCAGCGTTGCCCTAGCGGGACACTCCTACGAGCAGTACTTC. This codes for CSVALAGHSYEQYF.

The V gene is TRBV25-1, the J gene TRBJ1-5, with D uncertain. Germline V lookup: CDR1 MGHDK, CDR2 SYGVNS. The V end lost 3 bases, the J end lost 2 bases, and 11 bases lay between the germline ends. This CDR3 is 15 amino acids long. CDR3 residues: CASSDAGVGNQPQHF. The CDR3 DNA is TGTGCCAGCAGTGATGCGGGAGTGGGCAATCAGCCCCAGCATTTT.

This clone has a handful of counts. The chain is built from TRBV15 and TRBJ1-6; D not resolved. This CDR3 contains 12 residues. V lost 9 bases to trimming and J lost 6 bases, with 9 bases between them. Germline lookup yields CDR1 LNHNV and CDR2 YYDKDF (reference sequence). The CDR3: CATSSANSPLHF. The CDR3 bases are TGTGCCACTTCATCAGCTAATTCACCCCTCCACTTT.

This clone was found a few times. For the CDR3, the DNA is TGTGCCAGCAGCTTAGGTAGCGGGAGCTACGAGCAGTACTTC. Its translation is CASSLGSGSYEQYF. The V call is TRBV7-2, the J call TRBJ2-7; 9 nucleotides agree with TRBD2. CDR1 is SGHTA and CDR2 is FQGNSA in the germline V gene. The CDR3 has 14 amino acids. V was clipped by 1 base and J by 3 bases; unmatched bases: 1.

J is TRBJ2-7 and V is TRBV30, with D tentatively TRBD1 (6 bases). The CDR3 is 12 amino acids. Germline V gives CDR1 GTSNPN, CDR2 SVGIG (reference sequence). V gave up 3 bases and J gave up 6 bases, with 12 bases separating them. The CDR3 is CAWRQGPIEQYF. CDR3 sequence (DNA): TGTGCCTGGAGACAGGGACCTATCGAGCAGTACTTC.

The V and J genes are TRBV29-1 and TRBJ1-2; unclear D gene. Germline values: CDR1 SQVTM, CDR2 ANQGSEA. Between the trimmed V and J ends, which lost 0 bases and 8 bases, there was a span of 10 bases. The CDR3 is 12 residues long. The CDR3 nucleotides read TGCAGCGTTGAAGATCTGGGTCGCGGCTACACCTTC. This codes for CSVEDLGRGYTF.

The V and J genes are TRBV4-2 and TRBJ2-6; tentative D call: TRBD2 (5 bases). From germline, CDR1 is LGHNA and CDR2 YNFKEQ. The CDR3 runs 17 residues. The germline V and J ends were trimmed by 3 bases and 1 base, with 13 bases remaining between them. The CDR3 nucleotides read TGTGCCAGCAGCCAGGACCAAAGGGAGTCTGGGGCCAACGTCCTGACTTTC. Amino acids: CASSQDQRESGANVLTF.

The chain combines TRBV11-2 with TRBJ2-2; D possibly uses TRBD1 or TRBD2 (6 bases each). In germline, CDR1 is SGHAT, CDR2 FQNNGV. The CDR3 runs to 14 residues. V dropped 2 bases and J dropped 6 bases, with 10 bases sitting between them. The CDR3 DNA follows: TGTGCCAGCAGCTTATTGAGGGGGGCCGGGGAGCTGTTTTTT. Amino acids: CASSLLRGAGELFF. The full variable domain, with the rest looked up from reference TRBV11-2 and TRBJ2-2, is EAGVAQSPRYKIIEKRQSVAFWCNPISGHATLYWYQQILGQGPKLLIQFQNNGVVDDSQLPKDRFSAERLKGVDSTLKIQPAKLEDSAVYLCASSLLRGAGELFFGEGSRLTVL.

The gene calls are TRBV4-1 and TRBJ2-7, with TRBD2 matching over 14 bases. Germline loops: CDR1 MGHRA, CDR2 YSYEKL. The J segment lost 4 bases and the V segment lost 3 bases, leaving 17 bases of the junction unmatched. The CDR3 runs to 20 residues. The CDR3 coding sequence is TGCGCCAGCAGCCAGCCTGAAGGGACTAGCGGGAGTTTCCGAGGGTACGAGCAGTACTTC. Amino acid sequence: CASSQPEGTSGSFRGYEQYF.

The chain is built from TRBV14 and TRBJ2-7; 9 bases agree with TRBD1. This CDR3 region has 13 residues. The junction had 1 base not matched to a gene; V was cut back by 2 bases and J by 5 bases. The germline gives CDR1 SGHDN, CDR2 FVKESK. The DNA for the CDR3 is TGTGCCAGCAGCCAATGGGACAGGGACGAGCAGTACTTC. Residues: CASSQWDRDEQYF.

This clone was seen more than once but under ten times. The chain links TRBV9 to TRBJ2-6; TRBD1 agrees at 8 bases. Germline CDR1 is SGDLS and CDR2 is YYNGEE. The V segment lost 3 bases and the J segment 2 bases; nucleotides outside the gene matches: 7. The CDR3 extends over 17 amino acids. The CDR3 nucleotides are TGTGCCAGCAGCGAACTACAGGACAGGGCTGGGGCCAACGTCCTGACTTTC. Protein: CASSELQDRAGANVLTF.

The chain employs TRBV30 and TRBJ1-4; tentative D call: TRBD1 (6 bases). Germline lookup yields CDR1 GTSNPN and CDR2 SVGIG (reference sequence). Trimming shortened V by 4 bases and J by 12 bases, and 18 bases separated the two germline ends. This CDR3 region has 13 residues. DNA for the CDR3: TGTGCCTGGAACCTGACACCTGGGGGGCAACTGTTTTTT. Translating gives CAWNLTPGGQLFF.

The chain has TRBV30 and TRBJ2-7; 7 bases are shared with TRBD1. Trimming at V came to 3 bases and at J to 4 bases, leaving 9 bases not matched to a gene. The CDR3 covers 14 residues. CDR1 and CDR2 (germline): GTSNPN, SVGIG (reference sequence). The DNA for the CDR3 is TGTGCCTGGAGAAGACAGGGTGCCCCTTACGAGCAGTACTTC. This sequence encodes CAWRRQGAPYEQYF.

This clone was detected once. The V call is TRBV29-1, the J call TRBJ1-2; D is undetermined. Germline-derived CDR1 and CDR2 are SQVTM and ANQGSEA. The CDR3 runs 12 residues. V shed 6 bases and J shed 8 bases, with 16 bases lying between them. The CDR3 reads CSVPLPPGGYTF. CDR3 coding DNA: TGCAGCGTGCCGCTCCCTCCGGGGGGCTACACCTTC.

V is TRBV18 and J is TRBJ2-1, with D possibly matching TRBD1 (6 bases). Between the trimmed V and J ends, which lost 2 bases and 8 bases, there was a span of 16 bases. The CDR3 is 15 amino acids. CDR1 KGHSH and CDR2 LQKENI come from the germline V gene. This chain's CDR3 is CASSPVPPGADEQFF. For the CDR3, the DNA is TGTGCCAGCTCACCAGTTCCCCCAGGGGCAGATGAGCAGTTCTTC.

The DNA for the CDR3 is TGTGCCAGCAGCAGGACTAGCGGGGCGGGTGAGCAGTTCTTC. Its protein product is CASSRTSGAGEQFF. V gene TRBV14 combines with J gene TRBJ2-1; 12 bases are shared with TRBD2. V trimming: 5 bases; J trimming: 9 bases; junction bases outside the gene matches: 5. CDR3 length: 14 amino acids. Germline values: CDR1 SGHDN, CDR2 FVKESK.

The chain joins TRBV7-9 to TRBJ1-6; D is perhaps TRBD1 (6 bases). The CDR3 runs to 17 residues. Germline assignment: CDR1 SEHNR and CDR2 FQNEAQ (reference sequence). The V end was cut by 2 bases, the J end by 0 bases, with 11 bases between. The DNA for the CDR3 is TGTGCCAGCAGCTTAATGGGGGGCTCCTCCTATAATTCACCCCTCCACTTT. It is translated as CASSLMGGSSYNSPLHF. The whole variable domain, filled in from reference TRBV7-9 and TRBJ1-6, reads DTGVSQNPRHKITKRGQNVTFRCDPISEHNRLYWYRQTLGQGPEFLTYFQNEAQLEKSRLLSDRFSAERPKGSFSTLEIQRTEQGDSAMYLCASSLMGGSSYNSPLHFGNGTRLTVT.

The chain is built from TRBV13 and TRBJ2-7; D remains ambiguous. This CDR3 is 11 amino acids long. V shed 5 bases and J shed 7 bases, with 9 bases lying between them. Germline CDR1 PRHDT, CDR2 FYEKMQ (reference sequence). The CDR3 bases are TGTGCCAGCAGCGACCAGAGGGAGCAGTACTTC. This sequence encodes CASSDQREQYF.

This clone was observed once. The J gene is TRBJ1-2, the V gene TRBV7-2; D unresolved. CDR1 and CDR2 from the germline V gene are SGHTA and FQGNSA. Trimming left V 4 bases short and J 5 bases short, with 14 bases between. This CDR3 region has 14 residues. In DNA form, the CDR3 reads TGTGCCAGCAGCTCTAACGGACCGGGATATGGCTACACCTTC. This encodes CASSSNGPGYGYTF.

The chain has TRBV9 and TRBJ1-3; D perhaps matches TRBD1 (5 bases). V lost 3 bases to trimming and J lost 6 bases, with 13 bases between them. CDR3 length: 14 residues. Looked up from germline, CDR1 is SGDLS and CDR2 is YYNGEE. The CDR3, as DNA: TGTGCCAGCAGCGCGGGGGTAGGGGTAAACACCATATATTTT. This gives the protein CASSAGVGVNTIYF. Full variable domain (missing parts from reference TRBV9 and TRBJ1-3): DSGVTQTPKHLITATGQRVTLRCSPRSGDLSVYWYQQSLDQGLQFLIQYYNGEERAKGNILERFSAQQFPDLHSELNLSSLELGDSALYFCASSAGVGVNTIYFGEGSWLTVV.

This clone came up a few times. This chain joins TRBV29-1 and TRBJ2-7; D tentatively reads TRBD1 or TRBD2 (5 bases each). Germline V gene data show CDR1 as SQVTM and CDR2 as ANQGSEA. This CDR3 is 12 amino acids long. V lost 7 bases and J lost 2, with 12 bases in between. CDR3 coding DNA: TGCAGCGCCAGGGACGCCACCTACGAGCAGTACTTC. This codes for CSARDATYEQYF.

V usage is TRBV9 and J usage is TRBJ2-3; TRBD2 matches at 8 bases. The CDR3 has 15 amino acids. CDR1 and CDR2 (germline): SGDLS, YYNGEE. Trimming took 4 bases from V and 2 from J; bases not matched to a gene: 6. The CDR3 here is CASSLRGGDTDTQYF. The CDR3, as DNA: TGTGCCAGCAGCCTCCGGGGGGGGGACACAGATACGCAGTATTTT.

A single count supports this clone. This rearrangement joins TRBV23-1 to TRBJ1-5, with a possible D match to TRBD1 (5 bases). TRBV23-1 is designated an ORF whose function remains uncertain. CDR3 length equals 14 residues. V gave up 0 bases and J gave up 6 bases, with 9 bases separating them. This chain's CDR3 is CASSQSGGCQPQHF. CDR3 sequence (DNA): TGCGCCAGCAGTCAATCGGGGGGATGTCAGCCCCAGCATTTT.

A note on this clone: An end of the junction differs from the germline gene, which may be a read error. V is TRBV5-6 and J is TRBJ2-7; either TRBD1 or TRBD2 may fit D (5 bases each). Germline V gene data show CDR1 as SGHDT and CDR2 as YYEEEE. CDR3 length equals 12 residues. As DNA, the CDR3 is TGTGCCAGCAGCTTGGGTCCGGGACGGTTGGGCTTC. This encodes CASSLGPGRLGF.

The chain combines TRBV20-1 with TRBJ1-1, with a possible D match to TRBD1 (5 bases). The CDR3 sequence is 11 residues long. The germline gives CDR1 DFQATT, CDR2 SNEGSKA (reference sequence). Trimming removed 6 bases from V and 4 bases from J, with 9 bases in between. CDR3 nucleotides: TGCAGTGCGAGGACAACCACTGAAGCTTTCTTT. Translating gives CSARTTTEAFF.

The chain combines TRBV29-1 with TRBJ2-3; D may be TRBD1 (5 bases). The V gene lost 5 bases and the J gene lost 0 bases, with 15 bases spanning the gap. CDR3 length: 15 residues. From germline, CDR1 is SQVTM and CDR2 ANQGSEA. The CDR3 DNA reads as TGCAGCGTTATCTGGCAGGGTGGTAGCACAGATACGCAGTATTTT. Translating it yields CSVIWQGGSTDTQYF.